The next 4 T cell receptor beta chains were all read from a single sample in a study of blood T cell repertoires in COVID-19. TCRdb's copy holds only in-frame clones and misses some; the assay was immunoSEQ multiplex PCR. The sample shows 400,000 to 500,000 clones, roughly 90% of them seen only once. Sequenced: PBMCs or T cells enriched from blood (not recorded which). These receptors were collected from a woman aged 40 to 50 who had recovered from COVID-19.

The rearrangement links TRBV14 to TRBJ1-1; D is unclear. CDR1 is SGHDN and CDR2 is FVKESK in the germline V gene. V was pared by 0 bases and J by 1 base, with 9 bases between. CDR3 length equals 15 residues. CDR3 amino acids: CASSQDTPGNTEAFF. In nucleotides, the CDR3 is TGTGCCAGCAGCCAAGATACCCCAGGGAACACTGAAGCTTTCTTT.

The chain combines TRBV6-1 with TRBJ1-6, with D possibly TRBD1 on 6 matching bases. CDR1 is MNHNS, CDR2 SASEGT, per germline. The CDR3 length is 17 residues. Trimming shortened V by 4 bases and J by 0 bases, and 13 bases separated the two germline ends. The CDR3 is CASSALQGSSYNSPLHF. The CDR3 DNA reads as TGTGCCAGCAGTGCCCTACAGGGATCCTCCTATAATTCACCCCTCCACTTT.

This clone was observed once. The chain combines TRBV15 with TRBJ2-1; the D gene is possibly TRBD2 (6 bases). Trimming left V 5 bases short and J 5 bases short, with 16 bases between. Germline lookup yields CDR1 LNHNV and CDR2 YYDKDF (reference sequence). This CDR3 is built from 15 residues. The CDR3 reads CATSRGSSANNEQFF. The CDR3 DNA sequence: TGTGCCACCAGCCGCGGTTCTAGCGCTAACAATGAGCAGTTCTTC.

This chain uses TRBV5-1 with TRBJ1-2, with TRBD1 matching over 7 bases. J gave up 4 bases and V 0 bases, and 9 bases lay outside the gene matches. The CDR3 sequence is 16 residues long. The germline CDR1 and CDR2 sequences are SGHRS and YFSETQ. In DNA form, the CDR3 reads TGCGCCAGCAGCTTGGGGCCGGGACAGATGGCCTATGGCTACACCTTC. This gives the protein CASSLGPGQMAYGYTF.